This T cell receptor beta chain appears in the sequencing data of a study of shared clonotypes between healthy human individuals. Study-level background: CD4 naive and memory got three plates each, CD8 naive two, CD8 memory one.

Broader study findings: Shared clonotypes across all four donors exceeded non-shared ones in generation probability. Sharing across a few donors was seen in 4% to 6.5% of naive CD4 clonotypes.

With 5 bases clipped from V and 2 bases from J, the junction kept 4 bases outside the gene matches. Looked up from germline, CDR1 is SGHTA and CDR2 is FQGNSA. CDR3 length: 15 amino acids. A note on this clone: Its antigen is still unknown.

Clones were sequenced by immunoSEQ multiplex PCR, and TCRdb holds only the in-frame ones, with some missing. The sample includes about 380,000 clones, around 96% of them seen just once. The receptor was isolated from a man aged 25 to 45 in good health. Sequencing input: memory CD8+ T cells sorted from blood. Subset indicated: CD45RO+ cells pooled with CCR7-negative TemRA cells. The chain combines TRBV7-2 with TRBJ2-7, with TRBD2 matching over 12 bases. CDR3 residues: CASSPRTSGTYEQYF. In nucleotides, the CDR3 is TGTGCCAGCAGCCCCCGGACTAGCGGGACCTACGAGCAGTACTTC.